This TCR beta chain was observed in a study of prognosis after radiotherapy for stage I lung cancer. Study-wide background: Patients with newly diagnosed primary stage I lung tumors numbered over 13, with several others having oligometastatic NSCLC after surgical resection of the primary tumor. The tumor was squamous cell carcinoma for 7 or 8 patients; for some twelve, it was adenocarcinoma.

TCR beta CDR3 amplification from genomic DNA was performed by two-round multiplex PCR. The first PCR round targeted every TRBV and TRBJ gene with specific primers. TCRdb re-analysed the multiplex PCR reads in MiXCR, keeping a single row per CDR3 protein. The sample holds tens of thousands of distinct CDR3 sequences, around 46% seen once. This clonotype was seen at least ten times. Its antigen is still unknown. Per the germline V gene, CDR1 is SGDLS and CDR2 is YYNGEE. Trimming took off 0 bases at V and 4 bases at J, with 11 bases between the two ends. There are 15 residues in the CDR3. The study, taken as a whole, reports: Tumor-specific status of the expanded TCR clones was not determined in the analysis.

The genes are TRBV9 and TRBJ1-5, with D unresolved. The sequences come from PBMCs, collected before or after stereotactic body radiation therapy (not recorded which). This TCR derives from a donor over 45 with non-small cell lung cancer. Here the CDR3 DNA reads TGTGCCAGCAGCGTAGGTTGGGGTTCTAATCAGCCCCAGCATTTT. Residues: CASSVGWGSNQPQHF.